The 27 T cell receptor beta chains presented below share a single source sample, sequenced in a study of blood T cell repertoires in COVID-19. The method was immunoSEQ multiplex PCR; TCRdb's version includes in-frame clones alone and lacks a portion of them. The table lists 110,000 to 150,000 clones, roughly 84% of them singletons, with about 5.5% in the top ten. Sample: PBMCs or T cells enriched from blood (not recorded which). All receptors derive from a man aged 35-49 years with acute COVID-19.

The V call is TRBV21-1, the J call TRBJ2-5; the listed D gene, TRBD2, was not tested against the DNA. TRBV21-1 constitutes a pseudogene. This CDR3 has 13 amino acids. CDR3 residues: CASSQTEWETQYF. Here the CDR3 DNA reads TGTGCCAGCAGTCAGACGGAGTGGGAGACCCAGTACTTC.

V is TRBV18 and J is TRBJ1-5; possible D gene TRBD1, 5 bases. The CDR3 sequence is 15 residues long. Germline lookup yields CDR1 KGHSH and CDR2 LQKENI. Trimming removed 4 bases from V and 1 base from J, with 11 bases in between. The DNA for the CDR3 is TGTGCCAGCTCACTTTCGGCAGGGAGCAATCAGCCCCAGCATTTT. This codes for CASSLSAGSNQPQHF.

V gene TRBV3-1 (or the pseudogene TRBV3-2) combines with J gene TRBJ2-1, with D possibly TRBD1 on 6 matching bases. Germline V CDR1 and CDR2: LGHDT, YNNKEL (reference sequence). With 3 bases removed from V and 0 bases from J, the gap between germline ends came to 12 bases. The CDR3 covers 16 residues. In DNA, the CDR3 is TGTGCCAGCAGCCACCTGCCAGGGGCCTCCTACAATGAGCAGTTCTTC. Protein: CASSHLPGASYNEQFF.

The V call is TRBV4-1, the J call TRBJ1-2, with a tentative D call TRBD1 (5 bases). CDR1 is MGHRA and CDR2 is YSYEKL in the germline V gene. The CDR3 loop spans 17 amino acids. V was clipped by 0 bases and J by 7 bases, with 21 bases between them. In DNA form, the CDR3 reads TGCGCCAGCAGCCAAGATGTTACAGGTGCTCTTATGGCTGGCTACACCTTC. Translating gives CASSQDVTGALMAGYTF.

The CDR3, as DNA: TGCGCCAGCAGTGAGATGGGGGCTGAGCAGTTCTTC. It translates to CASSEMGAEQFF. The gene calls are TRBV10-2 and TRBJ2-1, with D possibly matching TRBD1 (6 bases). Trimming shortened V by 2 bases and J by 9 bases, and 8 bases separated the two germline ends. Looked up from germline, CDR1 is WSHSY and CDR2 is SAAADI. The CDR3 spans 12 residues.

This chain joins TRBV5-5 and TRBJ1-4; maybe TRBD1 (6 bases). CDR1 and CDR2 (germline): SGHKS, YYEKEE (reference sequence). The CDR3 sequence is 16 residues long. V was shortened by 1 base and J by 2 bases, with 12 bases between the two germline ends. The CDR3 loop reads CASSLLPGQTNEKLFF. CDR3 bases: TGTGCCAGCAGCTTGTTGCCCGGACAGACTAATGAAAAACTGTTTTTT.

This sequence joins TRBV23-1 and TRBJ2-5; 8 bases fit TRBD1. TRBV23-1 belongs to the ORF category, with a function that is uncertain. V was pared by 3 bases and J by 2 bases, with 5 bases of the junction left unmatched. There are 15 residues in the CDR3. The CDR3, as DNA: TGCGCCAGCAGTCACCGGACAGGGCATCAAGAGACCCAGTACTTC. It yields the protein CASSHRTGHQETQYF.

V usage is TRBV7-2 and J usage is TRBJ2-7; D gene ambiguous. The CDR3 spans 14 residues. Looked up from germline, CDR1 is SGHTA and CDR2 is FQGNSA. V dropped 5 bases and J dropped 5 bases, with 16 bases sitting between them. CDR3 residues: CASSTLGVLDEQYF. Written as DNA, the CDR3 is TGTGCCAGCAGCACCCTAGGTGTGTTAGACGAGCAGTACTTC.

Here the CDR3 DNA reads TGTGCCAGCAGCTTGGTGGACAGGGTCCAAGAGACCCAGTACTTC. Protein: CASSLVDRVQETQYF. The chain links TRBV5-6 to TRBJ2-5, with 8 bases matching TRBD1. Per germline, CDR1 SGHDT and CDR2 YYEEEE. With V trimmed by 0 bases and J by 1 base, 2 bases remained unmatched. CDR3 length: 15 amino acids.

This chain uses TRBV6-2 or TRBV6-3 with TRBJ2-1; tentative D call: TRBD2 (7 bases). V lost 2 bases and J 6 bases, leaving 14 bases between the germline ends. The CDR3 covers 15 residues. Per germline, CDR1 MNHEY and CDR2 SVGEGT. CDR3 nucleotides: TGTGCCAGCAGTTACGGGGCGGGGGCCTCCAATGAGCAGTTCTTC. Encoded protein: CASSYGAGASNEQFF.

As concerns this clone: Other DNA sequences of this sample code for an identical CDR3. V and J are TRBV5-1 and TRBJ2-2, with D possibly TRBD1 on 6 matching bases. The germline V gene encodes CDR1 SGHRS and CDR2 YFSETQ. CDR3 length: 15 residues. The ends were cut back, 0 bases at V and 2 bases at J, with 8 bases in the middle. The CDR3 loop is CASSLAGANTGELFF. The CDR3 DNA reads TGCGCCAGCAGCTTGGCAGGGGCCAACACCGGGGAGCTGTTTTTT.

This clone appeared a single time. V is TRBV19 and J is TRBJ2-3, with a tentative D call TRBD1 (6 bases). V gave up 1 base and J gave up 3 bases, with 11 bases separating them. This CDR3 has 15 amino acids. CDR1 is LNHDA, CDR2 SQIVND, per germline (reference sequence). The CDR3 bases are TGTGCCAGTAGTATAGCAGGGGCGGCTACAGATACGCAGTATTTT. Its protein product is CASSIAGAATDTQYF.

The V call is TRBV6-5, the J call TRBJ1-6; D possibly corresponds to TRBD1 (5 bases). Germline-derived CDR1 and CDR2 are MNHEY and SVGAGI. The CDR3 length is 15 residues. The V and J ends lost 1 base and 10 bases respectively, with 14 bases between them. CDR3 nucleotides: TGTGCCAGCAGTTACTTGGACACCTGGGGATCACCCCTCCACTTT. Protein product: CASSYLDTWGSPLHF.

CDR3 nucleotides: TGTGCCAGCAGCCCGGGGGGAGACCAAGAGACCCAGTACTTC. Protein product: CASSPGGDQETQYF. The chain carries TRBV9 and TRBJ2-5; TRBD2 agrees at 7 bases. The CDR3 has 14 amino acids. Germline V lookup: CDR1 SGDLS, CDR2 YYNGEE. Trimming at V came to 4 bases and at J to 0 bases, leaving 3 bases not matched to a gene.

This rearrangement joins TRBV10-3 to TRBJ2-4; 9 bases agree with TRBD1. This CDR3 is built from 16 residues. J lost 1 base, V lost 5 bases, and 6 bases had no gene match. Germline V lookup: CDR1 ENHRY, CDR2 SYGVKD. The CDR3 protein is CAISSTGGSAKNIQYF. In DNA form, the CDR3 reads TGTGCCATCAGTAGTACAGGGGGCTCGGCCAAAAACATTCAGTACTTC.

The chain employs TRBV6-5 and TRBJ1-2, with TRBD1 matching 9 bases. V trimming: 4 bases; J trimming: 6 bases; junction bases outside the gene matches: 6. Germline lookup yields CDR1 MNHEY and CDR2 SVGAGI. CDR3 length: 14 residues. This chain's CDR3 is CASSSADRGNGYTF. The CDR3 DNA sequence: TGTGCCAGCAGTTCAGCGGACAGGGGCAATGGCTACACCTTC.

The CDR3 nucleotides read TGTGCCAGCAGCGTCAGGGGGACAGGGGGCCGGGAGACCCAGTACTTC. This encodes CASSVRGTGGRETQYF. This chain connects TRBV9 to TRBJ2-5; 12 bases agree with TRBD1. The trim removed 2 bases at V and 5 bases at J, leaving 7 bases unmatched. Germline-derived CDR1 and CDR2 are SGDLS and YYNGEE. The CDR3 is made up of 16 amino acids. Based on the CDR3 plus reference TRBV9 and TRBJ2-5, the full variable domain is DSGVTQTPKHLITATGQRVTLRCSPRSGDLSVYWYQQSLDQGLQFLIQYYNGEERAKGNILERFSAQQFPDLHSELNLSSLELGDSALYFCASSVRGTGGRETQYFGPGTRLLVL.

This chain joins TRBV7-2 and TRBJ2-1; weak D call: TRBD1 (6 bases). The CDR3 runs to 17 residues. Germline V lookup: CDR1 SGHTA, CDR2 FQGNSA. V dropped 1 base and J dropped 3 bases, with 16 bases sitting between them. CDR3 protein: CASSLVGRQVGYNEQFF. For the CDR3, the DNA is TGTGCCAGCAGCTTAGTTGGGCGACAGGTTGGCTACAATGAGCAGTTCTTC.

V gene TRBV11-2 combines with J gene TRBJ1-4; D ambiguous. The CDR3 has 19 amino acids. The germline V gene encodes CDR1 SGHAT and CDR2 FQNNGV. Trimming took off 7 bases at V and 6 bases at J, with 30 bases between the two ends. The CDR3 sequence: CASTATPRLEGEEDEKLFF. In nucleotides, the CDR3 is TGTGCCAGCACTGCAACCCCAAGATTGGAGGGAGAGGAGGATGAAAAACTGTTTTTT.

This chain uses TRBV19 with TRBJ2-2; perhaps TRBD1 as D (6 bases). With 5 bases removed from V and 6 bases from J, the gap between germline ends came to 19 bases. CDR1 and CDR2 from the germline V gene are LNHDA and SQIVND (reference sequence). The CDR3 runs to 16 residues. CDR3: CASSAPRGWGSGELFF. CDR3 sequence (DNA): TGTGCCAGTAGTGCCCCGAGGGGGTGGGGTTCCGGGGAGCTGTTTTTT. The entire variable domain, with the rest obtained from reference TRBV19 and TRBJ2-2, is as follows: DGGITQSPKYLFRKEGQNVTLSCEQNLNHDAMYWYRQDPGQGLRLIYYSQIVNDFQKGDIAEGYSVSREKKESFPLTVTSAQKNPTAFYLCASSAPRGWGSGELFFGEGSRLTVL.

The chain has TRBV11-2 and TRBJ2-3, with 10 bases fitting TRBD2. J was trimmed by 2 bases and V by 8 bases; bases with no gene match: 7. The CDR3 extends over 15 amino acids. CDR1 and CDR2 from the germline V gene are SGHAT and FQNNGV. In DNA form, the CDR3 reads TGTGCCAGCGGGGTAGCGGGGGGATACACAGATACGCAGTATTTT. Encoded protein: CASGVAGGYTDTQYF.

The J gene is TRBJ2-7, the V gene TRBV15, with a weak D call TRBD1 (5 bases). CDR1 is LNHNV and CDR2 is YYDKDF in the germline V gene (reference sequence). The V end was cut by 0 bases, the J end by 0 bases, with 15 bases between. The CDR3 runs to 17 residues. As DNA, the CDR3 is TGTGCCACCAGCAGAGATAGGGGTCCGACAGACTCCTACGAGCAGTACTTC. Encoded protein: CATSRDRGPTDSYEQYF.

The V call is TRBV7-9, the J call TRBJ2-7; tentatively, D is TRBD2 (7 bases). Trimming took off 5 bases at V and 6 bases at J, with 20 bases between the two ends. The CDR3 loop spans 15 amino acids. Looked up from germline, CDR1 is SEHNR and CDR2 is FQNEAQ (reference sequence). The CDR3 DNA is TGTGCCAGCAGCCCACTGGCAAGAGGGGGGGGCGAGCAGTACTTC. Protein: CASSPLARGGGEQYF. The full variable domain, its missing parts supplied by reference TRBV7-9 and TRBJ2-7, is DTGVSQNPRHKITKRGQNVTFRCDPISEHNRLYWYRQTLGQGPEFLTYFQNEAQLEKSRLLSDRFSAERPKGSFSTLEIQRTEQGDSAMYLCASSPLARGGGEQYFGPGTRLTVT.

The CDR3 reads CASSQRGRGQYNEQFF. CDR3 sequence (DNA): TGTGCCAGCAGCCAAAGGGGCAGGGGGCAGTACAATGAGCAGTTCTTC. The chain recombines TRBV14 with TRBJ2-1, with 8 bases lining up with TRBD1. After removal of 2 bases from V and 4 bases from J, the junction contained 7 bases not matched to a gene. Germline assignment: CDR1 SGHDN and CDR2 FVKESK. The CDR3 spans 16 residues. Filled out from reference TRBV14 and TRBJ2-1, the complete variable domain reads EAGVTQFPSHSVIEKGQTVTLRCDPISGHDNLYWYRRVMGKEIKFLLHFVKESKQDESGMPNNRFLAERTGGTYSTLKVQPAELEDSGVYFCASSQRGRGQYNEQFFGPGTRLTVL.

This chain joins TRBV7-7 and TRBJ2-3, with TRBD2 identical over 8 bases. V trimming: 5 bases; J trimming: 1 base; junction bases outside the gene matches: 8. Looked up from germline, CDR1 is SSHAT and CDR2 is FNYEAQ (reference sequence). This CDR3 spans 16 amino acids. CDR3 DNA sequence: TGTGCCAGCAGCCCTCAGAGCGGGAGAGGCACAGATACGCAGTATTTT. Translation: CASSPQSGRGTDTQYF.

This chain connects TRBV7-9 to TRBJ2-1, with 13 bases identical to TRBD2. V lost 2 bases and J lost 8; bases outside the gene matches: 9. Germline values: CDR1 SEHNR, CDR2 FQNEAQ (reference sequence). The CDR3 extends over 17 amino acids. The chain's CDR3 is CASSLPLTSGRAYEQFF. CDR3 nucleotide sequence: TGTGCCAGCAGCTTACCCCTAACTAGCGGGAGGGCCTATGAGCAGTTCTTC.

In its sample, this clone was seen once. The genes are TRBV19 and TRBJ2-7; TRBD1 might be the D (6 bases). V lost 0 bases to trimming and J lost 3 bases, with 15 bases between them. CDR1 and CDR2 (germline): LNHDA, SQIVND (reference sequence). CDR3 length: 16 amino acids. The CDR3, as DNA: TGTGCCAGTAGTATAGATCTCGAGTTGGGACACTACGAGCAGTACTTC. Protein product: CASSIDLELGHYEQYF.